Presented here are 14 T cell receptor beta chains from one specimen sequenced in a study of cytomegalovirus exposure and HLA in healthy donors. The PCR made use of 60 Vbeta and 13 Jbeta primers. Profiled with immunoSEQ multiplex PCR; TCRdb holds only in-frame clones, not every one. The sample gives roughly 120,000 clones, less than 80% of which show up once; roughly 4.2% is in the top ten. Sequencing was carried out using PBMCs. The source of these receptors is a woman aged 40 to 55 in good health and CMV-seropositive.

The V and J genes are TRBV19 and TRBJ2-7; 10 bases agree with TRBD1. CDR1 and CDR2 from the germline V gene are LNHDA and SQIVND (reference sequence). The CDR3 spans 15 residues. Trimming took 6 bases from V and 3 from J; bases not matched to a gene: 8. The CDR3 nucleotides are TGTGCCAGTAGCTCCTCGACAGGGGGCTACTACGAGCAGTACTTC. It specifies CASSSSTGGYYEQYF. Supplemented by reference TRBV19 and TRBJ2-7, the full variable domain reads DGGITQSPKYLFRKEGQNVTLSCEQNLNHDAMYWYRQDPGQGLRLIYYSQIVNDFQKGDIAEGYSVSREKKESFPLTVTSAQKNPTAFYLCASSSSTGGYYEQYFGPGTRLTVT.

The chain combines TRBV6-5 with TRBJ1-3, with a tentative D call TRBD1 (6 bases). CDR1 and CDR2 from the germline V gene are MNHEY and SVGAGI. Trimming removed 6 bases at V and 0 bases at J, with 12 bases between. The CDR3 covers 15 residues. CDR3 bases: TGTGCCAGCAGCCAACAGGGATACTCTGGAAACACCATATATTTT. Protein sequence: CASSQQGYSGNTIYF.

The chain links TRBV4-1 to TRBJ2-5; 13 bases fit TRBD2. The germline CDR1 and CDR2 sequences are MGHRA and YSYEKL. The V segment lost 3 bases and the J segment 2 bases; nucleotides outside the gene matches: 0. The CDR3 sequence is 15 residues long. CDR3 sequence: CASSQTSGGQETQYF. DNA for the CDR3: TGCGCCAGCAGCCAGACTAGCGGGGGGCAAGAGACCCAGTACTTC.

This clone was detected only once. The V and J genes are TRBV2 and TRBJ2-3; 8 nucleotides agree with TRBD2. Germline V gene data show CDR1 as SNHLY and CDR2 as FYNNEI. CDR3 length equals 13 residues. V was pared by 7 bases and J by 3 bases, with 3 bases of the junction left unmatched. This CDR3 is CASKRERTDTQYF. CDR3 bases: TGTGCCAGCAAGCGGGAGAGGACAGATACGCAGTATTTT.

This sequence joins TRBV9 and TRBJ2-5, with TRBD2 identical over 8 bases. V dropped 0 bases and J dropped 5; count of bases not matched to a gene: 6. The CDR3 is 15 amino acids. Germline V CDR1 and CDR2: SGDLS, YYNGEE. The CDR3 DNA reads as TGTGCCAGCAGCGTAGTTCCGGGGGGGATGGAGACCCAGTACTTC. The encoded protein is CASSVVPGGMETQYF.

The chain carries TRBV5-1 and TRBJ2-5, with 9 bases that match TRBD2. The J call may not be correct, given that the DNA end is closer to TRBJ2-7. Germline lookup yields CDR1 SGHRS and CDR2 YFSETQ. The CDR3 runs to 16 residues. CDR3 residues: CASSSHTSGQAYEQYF. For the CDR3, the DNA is TGCGCCAGCAGCTCCCATACTAGCGGGCAAGCCTACGAGCAGTACTTC.

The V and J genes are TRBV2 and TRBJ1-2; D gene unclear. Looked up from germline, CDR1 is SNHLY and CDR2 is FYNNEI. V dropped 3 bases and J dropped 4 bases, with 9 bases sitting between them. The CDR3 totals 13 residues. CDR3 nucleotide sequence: TGTGCCAGCAGTGATGTTATCAGCTATGGCTACACCTTC. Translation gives CASSDVISYGYTF.

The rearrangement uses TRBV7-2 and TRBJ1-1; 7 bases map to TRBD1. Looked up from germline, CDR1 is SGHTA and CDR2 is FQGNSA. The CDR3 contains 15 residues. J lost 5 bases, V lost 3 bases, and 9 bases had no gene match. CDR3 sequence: CASSLFRGQGTEAFF. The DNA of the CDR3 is TGTGCCAGCAGCTTGTTTAGGGGGCAAGGGACTGAAGCTTTCTTT.

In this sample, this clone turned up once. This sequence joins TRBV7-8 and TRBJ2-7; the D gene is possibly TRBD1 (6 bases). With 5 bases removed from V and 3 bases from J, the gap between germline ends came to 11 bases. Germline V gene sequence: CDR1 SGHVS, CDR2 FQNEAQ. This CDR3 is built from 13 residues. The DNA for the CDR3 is TGTGCCAGCAGCCCGGGACAAGTCTACGAGCAGTACTTC. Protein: CASSPGQVYEQYF.

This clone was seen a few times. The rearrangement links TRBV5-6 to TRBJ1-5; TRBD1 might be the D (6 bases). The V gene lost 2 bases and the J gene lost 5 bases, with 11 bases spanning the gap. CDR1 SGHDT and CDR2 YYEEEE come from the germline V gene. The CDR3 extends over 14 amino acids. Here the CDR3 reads CASSFWGPDQPQHF. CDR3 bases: TGTGCCAGCAGCTTTTGGGGGCCAGATCAGCCCCAGCATTTT.

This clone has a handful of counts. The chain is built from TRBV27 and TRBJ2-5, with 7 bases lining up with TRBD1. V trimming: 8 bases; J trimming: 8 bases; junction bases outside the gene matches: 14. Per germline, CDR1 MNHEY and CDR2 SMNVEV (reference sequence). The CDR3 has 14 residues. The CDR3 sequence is CASAKGAQVLTQYF. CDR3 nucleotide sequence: TGTGCCAGCGCCAAGGGGGCCCAAGTACTAACCCAGTACTTC.

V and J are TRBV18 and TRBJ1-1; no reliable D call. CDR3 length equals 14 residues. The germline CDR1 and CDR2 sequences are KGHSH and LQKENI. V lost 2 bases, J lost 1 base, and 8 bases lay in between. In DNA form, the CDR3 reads TGTGCCAGCTCACCAAGTTGGAGGAACACTGAAGCTTTCTTT. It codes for CASSPSWRNTEAFF.

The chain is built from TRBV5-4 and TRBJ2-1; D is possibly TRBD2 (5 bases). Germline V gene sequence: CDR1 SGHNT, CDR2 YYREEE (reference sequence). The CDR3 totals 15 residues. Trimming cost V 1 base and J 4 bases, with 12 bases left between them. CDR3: CASSLRTWRYNEQFF. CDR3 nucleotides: TGTGCCAGCAGCTTGAGGACCTGGAGGTACAATGAGCAGTTCTTC.

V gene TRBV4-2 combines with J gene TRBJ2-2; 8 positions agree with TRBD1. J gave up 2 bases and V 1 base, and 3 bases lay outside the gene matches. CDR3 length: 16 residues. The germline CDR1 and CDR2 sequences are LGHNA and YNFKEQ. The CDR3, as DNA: TGTGCCAGCAGCCAAGGGACAGGGTCCAACACCGGGGAGCTGTTTTTT. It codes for CASSQGTGSNTGELFF.